This TCR beta chain derives from a study of cytomegalovirus exposure and HLA in healthy donors. Amplification used 60 Vbeta primers and 13 Jbeta primers. Clones were sequenced by immunoSEQ multiplex PCR, and TCRdb holds only the in-frame ones, with some missing. Of about 190,000 clones in the sample, about 76% were seen once. Trimming took 3 bases from V and 3 from J, leaving 20 bases between them. The CDR3 totals 17 residues. Germline loops: CDR1 LNHDA, CDR2 SQIVND (reference sequence). Sequences were obtained from PBMCs. This clonotype was sampled from a woman aged 50 to 60 in good health and CMV-seronegative. This chain links TRBV19 with TRBJ2-5, with TRBD2 as a possible D gene (6 bases). CDR3 DNA: TGTGCCAGTAGTATGGGGATAGTGGGGACTCCCAAAGAGACCCAGTACTTC. This encodes CASSMGIVGTPKETQYF.